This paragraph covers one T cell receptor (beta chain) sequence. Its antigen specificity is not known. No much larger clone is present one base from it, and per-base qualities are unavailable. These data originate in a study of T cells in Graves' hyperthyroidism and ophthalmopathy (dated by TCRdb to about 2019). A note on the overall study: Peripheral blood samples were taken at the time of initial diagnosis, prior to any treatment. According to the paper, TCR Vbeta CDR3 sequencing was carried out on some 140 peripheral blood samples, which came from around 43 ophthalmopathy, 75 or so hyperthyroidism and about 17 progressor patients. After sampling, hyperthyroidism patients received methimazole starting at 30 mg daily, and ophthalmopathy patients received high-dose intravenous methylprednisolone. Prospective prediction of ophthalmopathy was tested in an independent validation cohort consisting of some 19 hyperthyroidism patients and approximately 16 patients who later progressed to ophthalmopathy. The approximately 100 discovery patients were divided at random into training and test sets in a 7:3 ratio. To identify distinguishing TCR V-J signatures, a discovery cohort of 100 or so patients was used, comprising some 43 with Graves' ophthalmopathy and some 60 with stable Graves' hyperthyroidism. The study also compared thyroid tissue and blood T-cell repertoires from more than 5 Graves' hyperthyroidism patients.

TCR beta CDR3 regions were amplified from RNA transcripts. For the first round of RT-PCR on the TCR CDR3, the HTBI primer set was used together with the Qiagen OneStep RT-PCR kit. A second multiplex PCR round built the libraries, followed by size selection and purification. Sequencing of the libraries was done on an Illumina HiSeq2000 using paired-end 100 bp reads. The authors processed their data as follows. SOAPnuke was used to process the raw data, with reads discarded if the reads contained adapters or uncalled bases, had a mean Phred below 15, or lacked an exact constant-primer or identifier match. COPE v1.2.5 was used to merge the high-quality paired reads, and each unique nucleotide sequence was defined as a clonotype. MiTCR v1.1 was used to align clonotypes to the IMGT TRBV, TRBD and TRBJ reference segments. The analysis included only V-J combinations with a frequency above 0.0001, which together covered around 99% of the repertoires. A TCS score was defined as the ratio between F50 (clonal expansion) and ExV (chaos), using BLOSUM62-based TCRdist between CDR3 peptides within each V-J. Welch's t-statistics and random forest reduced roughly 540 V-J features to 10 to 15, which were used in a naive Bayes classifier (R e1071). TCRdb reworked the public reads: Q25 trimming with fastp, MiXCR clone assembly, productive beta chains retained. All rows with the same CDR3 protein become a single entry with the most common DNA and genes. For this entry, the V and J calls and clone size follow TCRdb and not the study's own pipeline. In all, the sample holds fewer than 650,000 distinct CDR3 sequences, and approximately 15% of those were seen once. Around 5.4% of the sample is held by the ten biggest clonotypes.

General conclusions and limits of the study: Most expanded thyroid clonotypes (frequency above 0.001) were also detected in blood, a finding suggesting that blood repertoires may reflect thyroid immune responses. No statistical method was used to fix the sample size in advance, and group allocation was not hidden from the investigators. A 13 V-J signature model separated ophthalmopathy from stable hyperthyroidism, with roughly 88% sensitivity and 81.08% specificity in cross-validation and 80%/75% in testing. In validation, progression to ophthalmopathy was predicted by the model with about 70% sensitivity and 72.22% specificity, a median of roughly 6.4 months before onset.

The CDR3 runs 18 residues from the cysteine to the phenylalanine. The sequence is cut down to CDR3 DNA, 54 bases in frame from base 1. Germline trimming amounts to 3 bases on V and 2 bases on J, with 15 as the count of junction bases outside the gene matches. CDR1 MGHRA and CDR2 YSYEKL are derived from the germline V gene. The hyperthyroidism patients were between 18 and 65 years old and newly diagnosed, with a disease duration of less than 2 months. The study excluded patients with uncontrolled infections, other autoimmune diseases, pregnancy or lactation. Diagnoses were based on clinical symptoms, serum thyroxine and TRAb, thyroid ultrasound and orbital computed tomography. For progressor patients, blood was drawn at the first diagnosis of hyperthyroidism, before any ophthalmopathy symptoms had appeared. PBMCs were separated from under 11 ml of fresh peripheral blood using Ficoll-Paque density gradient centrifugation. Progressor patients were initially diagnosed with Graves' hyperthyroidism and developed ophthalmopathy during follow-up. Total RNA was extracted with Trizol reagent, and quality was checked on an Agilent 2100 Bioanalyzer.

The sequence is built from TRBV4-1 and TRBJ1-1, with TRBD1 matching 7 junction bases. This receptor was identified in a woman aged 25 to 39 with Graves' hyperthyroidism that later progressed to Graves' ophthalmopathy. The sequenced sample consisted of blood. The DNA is TGCGCCAGCAGCCAGGGACTATACAGGGGCGCCAGTAACACTGAAGCTTTCTTT. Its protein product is CASSQGLYRGASNTEAFF.